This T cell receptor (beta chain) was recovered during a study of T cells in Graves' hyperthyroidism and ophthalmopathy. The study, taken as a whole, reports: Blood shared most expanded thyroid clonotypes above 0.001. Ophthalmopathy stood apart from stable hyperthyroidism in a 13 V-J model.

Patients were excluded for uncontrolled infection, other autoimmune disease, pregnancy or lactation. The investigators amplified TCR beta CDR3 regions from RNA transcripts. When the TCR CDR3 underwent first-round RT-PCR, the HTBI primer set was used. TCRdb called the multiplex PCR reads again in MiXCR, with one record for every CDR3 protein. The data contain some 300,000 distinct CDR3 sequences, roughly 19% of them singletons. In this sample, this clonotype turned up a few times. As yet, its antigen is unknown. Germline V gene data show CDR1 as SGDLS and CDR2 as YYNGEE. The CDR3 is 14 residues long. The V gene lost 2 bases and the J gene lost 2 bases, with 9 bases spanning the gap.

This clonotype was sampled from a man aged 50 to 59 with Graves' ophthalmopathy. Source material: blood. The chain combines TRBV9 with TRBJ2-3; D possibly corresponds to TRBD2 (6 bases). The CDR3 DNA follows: TGTGCCAGCAGCGTCGGGGGTCTCACAGATACGCAGTATTTT. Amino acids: CASSVGGLTDTQYF.